Shown below are 20 T cell receptor beta chains from a single sample sequenced in a study of blood T cell repertoires in COVID-19. The method was immunoSEQ multiplex PCR; TCRdb's version includes in-frame clones alone and lacks a portion of them. The sample consists of more than 40,000 clones, roughly four fifths of them appearing once. Material for sequencing was peripheral blood. The receptors originated from a human donor with acute or convalescent COVID-19. The donor label of this sample is uncertain.

This chain joins TRBV6-2 or TRBV6-3 and TRBJ1-6; the D gene is possibly TRBD1 (6 bases). Trimming pared 5 bases from V and 10 bases from J, leaving 21 bases between. Germline-derived CDR1 and CDR2 are MNHEY and SVGEGT. This CDR3 has 16 residues. The chain's CDR3 is CASSTLYRAARSPLHF. The CDR3 nucleotides read TGTGCCAGCAGTACCTTATACAGGGCAGCGAGATCACCCCTCCACTTT.

There are a few counts of this clone. The V and J genes are TRBV3-1 (or the pseudogene TRBV3-2) and TRBJ2-5; possibly TRBD2 for D (6 bases). The V end was cut by 6 bases, the J end by 3 bases, with 11 bases between. The CDR3 runs 13 residues. The V gene's germline CDR1 is LGHDT and CDR2 YNNKEL (reference sequence). The CDR3 region is CASRGLGEETQYF. In nucleotides, the CDR3 is TGTGCCAGCAGGGGACTCGGAGAAGAGACCCAGTACTTC.

V usage is TRBV7-9 and J usage is TRBJ1-2; 12 bases match TRBD1. The V gene's germline CDR1 is SEHNR and CDR2 FQNEAQ (reference sequence). Trimming took 5 bases from V and 7 from J; bases not matched to a gene: 8. This CDR3 has 15 residues. The CDR3 sequence: CASSPKGQGASGYTF. The CDR3 DNA reads TGTGCCAGCAGCCCTAAGGGACAGGGGGCTAGTGGCTACACCTTC.

This clone has just a few counts. The chain has TRBV6-1 and TRBJ1-2; 8 nucleotides align to TRBD1. Germline values: CDR1 MNHNS, CDR2 SASEGT. The CDR3 is 15 amino acids. V lost 3 bases, J lost 7 bases, and 10 bases stayed unmatched. This CDR3 is CASSDGSGGAGGYTF. The CDR3 DNA follows: TGTGCCAGCAGTGACGGCTCAGGGGGCGCGGGTGGCTACACCTTC.

The J gene is TRBJ1-1, the V gene TRBV30; D unclear. The CDR3 is 13 residues long. V lost 4 bases, J lost 5 bases, and 14 bases lay in between. Germline loops: CDR1 GTSNPN, CDR2 SVGIG (reference sequence). Here the CDR3 reads CAWTLHEGTEAFF. CDR3 bases: TGTGCCTGGACTCTGCACGAGGGAACTGAAGCTTTCTTT.

V and J are TRBV12-3 or TRBV12-4 and TRBJ1-3; D unclear. This CDR3 has 13 residues. V was clipped by 3 bases and J by 4 bases, with 7 bases between them. CDR3 DNA: TGTGCCAGCAGTTTGGAGTCCGGAAACACCATATATTTT. Translating gives CASSLESGNTIYF.

The chain couples TRBV19 to TRBJ2-7; tentative D call: TRBD1 (5 bases). From germline, CDR1 is LNHDA and CDR2 SQIVND (reference sequence). The CDR3 runs to 13 residues. V was cut by 5 bases and J by 1 base, with 9 bases left in between. For the CDR3, the DNA is TGTGCCAGTAGTCGAGACAGATCCTACGAGCAGTACTTC. Its protein is CASSRDRSYEQYF.

This clone has more than one count but fewer than ten. This sequence joins TRBV3-1 (or the pseudogene TRBV3-2) and TRBJ1-2, with a tentative D call TRBD1 (6 bases). Germline V CDR1 and CDR2: LGHDT, YNNKEL (reference sequence). V was cut by 1 base and J by 6 bases, with 15 bases left in between. The CDR3 is 15 residues long. CDR3 in DNA: TGTGCCAGCAGCCAAGTGACAGGAATTCCGGATGGCTACACCTTC. This gives the protein CASSQVTGIPDGYTF.

This clone has just a few counts. This chain joins TRBV6-5 and TRBJ1-2, with 7 bases identical to TRBD1. Trimming cost V 2 bases and J 4 bases; bases outside gene matches: 7. Looked up from germline, CDR1 is MNHEY and CDR2 is SVGAGI. This CDR3 has 15 residues. The CDR3 loop is CASSYPTGVGYGYTF. As DNA, the CDR3 is TGTGCCAGCAGTTACCCCACAGGGGTAGGCTATGGCTACACCTTC.

V is TRBV15 and J is TRBJ1-2, with unresolved D. Trimming left V 2 bases short and J 8 bases short, with 9 bases between. This CDR3 comprises 12 residues. Germline V gene data show CDR1 as LNHNV and CDR2 as YYDKDF (reference sequence). The CDR3 protein is CATSRQARGYTF. The CDR3 DNA reads TGTGCCACCAGCAGACAGGCCAGGGGCTACACCTTC. The complete variable domain, with remaining parts taken from reference TRBV15 and TRBJ1-2, reads DAMVIQNPRYQVTQFGKPVTLSCSQTLNHNVMYWYQQKSSQAPKLLFHYYDKDFNNEADTPDNFQSRRPNTSFCFLDIRSPGLGDTAMYLCATSRQARGYTFGSGTRLTVV.

The chain couples TRBV5-1 to TRBJ1-1; 7 nucleotides agree with TRBD1. J lost 2 bases, V lost 4 bases, and 14 bases had no gene match. The CDR3 loop spans 17 amino acids. CDR1 is SGHRS and CDR2 is YFSETQ in the germline V gene. CDR3 nucleotide sequence: TGCGCCAGCAGCATGGGACAGCACCCGAGTACTAACACTGAAGCTTTCTTT. Translating gives CASSMGQHPSTNTEAFF.

DNA of the CDR3: TGTGCCAGCAGCTTAAGGGGGACTGGGACAGGGGGGATGAACACTGAAGCTTTCTTT. Protein product: CASSLRGTGTGGMNTEAFF. The rearrangement links TRBV7-2 to TRBJ1-1; 11 bases match TRBD1. CDR3 length: 19 residues. Losses at the gene ends were 2 bases for V and 0 bases for J; bases not matched to a gene: 11. CDR1 SGHTA and CDR2 FQGNSA come from the germline V gene.

The V and J genes are TRBV25-1 and TRBJ2-7, with D maybe TRBD1 (5 bases). The V gene's germline CDR1 is MGHDK and CDR2 SYGVNS. V lost 2 bases to trimming and J lost 0 bases, with 11 bases between them. This CDR3 comprises 15 residues. The CDR3 DNA is TGTGCCAGCAGTGAAGATTGGGGCTACTCCTACGAGCAGTACTTC. Translated, it gives CASSEDWGYSYEQYF.

The chain carries TRBV4-1 and TRBJ1-2; TRBD1 matches 8 bases. The CDR3 is made up of 16 amino acids. V lost 0 bases to trimming and J lost 7 bases; unmatched junction nucleotides: 10. CDR1 is MGHRA, CDR2 YSYEKL, per germline. The CDR3 DNA reads TGCGCCAGCAGCCAAGAGCCGGGACAGGCTCGCGGTGGCTACACCTTC. Its protein product is CASSQEPGQARGGYTF.

The chain combines TRBV18 with TRBJ1-1; D is undetermined. There are 14 residues in the CDR3. V lost 4 bases, J lost 0 bases, and 9 bases lay in between. Germline V gene sequence: CDR1 KGHSH, CDR2 LQKENI. The CDR3 DNA sequence: TGTGCCAGCTCACTACAGAGAATGAACACTGAAGCTTTCTTT. This sequence encodes CASSLQRMNTEAFF.

The chain employs TRBV6-1 and TRBJ2-1, with 7 nucleotides matching TRBD1. This CDR3 is 14 amino acids long. V lost 5 bases and J lost 5; bases outside the gene matches: 6. CDR1 MNHNS and CDR2 SASEGT come from the germline V gene. The CDR3 loop reads CASSPPGQNNEQFF. CDR3 DNA: TGTGCCAGCAGTCCCCCGGGACAGAACAATGAGCAGTTCTTC.

V gene TRBV18 combines with J gene TRBJ2-2; no clear D gene. Germline assignment: CDR1 KGHSH and CDR2 LQKENI. V lost 0 bases and J 5 bases, leaving 4 bases between the germline ends. The CDR3 covers 13 residues. DNA of the CDR3: TGTGCCAGCTCACCACCCCTAACCGGGGAGCTGTTTTTT. Encoded protein: CASSPPLTGELFF.

The chain carries TRBV6-5 and TRBJ1-2; 8 bases fit TRBD1. CDR3 length: 12 amino acids. Germline lookup yields CDR1 MNHEY and CDR2 SVGAGI. With V trimmed by 5 bases and J by 13 bases, 9 bases remained unmatched. The CDR3 DNA follows: TGTGCCAGCAGTCAGACAGGGGCCCACGGCACCTTC. Its translation is CASSQTGAHGTF.

The rearrangement joins TRBV6-5 to TRBJ2-7, with 10 bases fitting TRBD1. Germline V gene lookup returns CDR1 MNHEY and CDR2 SVGAGI. The CDR3 covers 15 residues. Unmatched junction bases numbered 9, after V lost 6 bases and J lost 4 bases. CDR3 nucleotides: TGTGCCAGCAGCTCACTGGGGACAGGGGAATACGAGCAGTACTTC. It yields the protein CASSSLGTGEYEQYF.

The chain joins TRBV6-5 to TRBJ1-1, with D unclear. This CDR3 is built from 11 residues. Germline V gene lookup returns CDR1 MNHEY and CDR2 SVGAGI. Between the trimmed V and J ends, which lost 9 bases and 0 bases, there was a span of 5 bases. CDR3 in amino acids: CASAVNTEAFF. The CDR3 DNA reads TGTGCCAGTGCAGTGAACACTGAAGCTTTCTTT.